This TCR beta chain originates from a study of Tregs in tolerant kidney transplant recipients (dated by TCRdb to the late 2010s). For the study in its entirety: TCRbeta sequencing was used in the study to identify donor-specific regulatory T cells before combined kidney and bone marrow transplantation, and the identified cells were then tracked after transplant.

On this clone itself: The target of this receptor is not known. Base qualities are not recorded, but no much larger clone differs from it by a single base.

Genomic DNA was extracted from sorted cells with the QIAGEN DNeasy Blood and Tissue Kit for TCRbeta CDR3 sequencing. High-throughput TCRbeta CDR3 sequencing, which included PCR amplification with bias correction and internal controls, was done commercially through immunoSEQ. The original pipeline was this. Unique productive TCRbeta sequences were defined by CDR3 nucleotide sequence where primers matched, otherwise by CDR3 amino acid sequence with Vbeta and Jbeta genes. To correct sorting error, sequences shared between sorted populations at a frequency ratio of 2:1 or less were removed; the rest were assigned to the higher population. Sequences were defined as donor-reactive when expanded at least 5-fold in CFSE-low cells versus unstimulated cells and present at a frequency of at least 0.01% in CFSE-low cells. Repertoire divergence was quantified by Jensen-Shannon divergence calculated from the top 100 TCRbeta sequences ranked by frequency. For samples with multiple sequencing runs, sorting error was corrected separately for each run before the runs were pooled. This immuneACCESS table, as held by TCRdb, lists in-frame sequences with V and J called but not all clones. Of the missing ones, under half trace to an unresolved V gene in checked studies; the others have no known cause. V and J calls and clone size are copied from that table; D and trimming were computed from the DNA. The sample contains about 52,000 clones, over 80% of them found a single time. 15% of the sample lies in the top ten.

From the germline V gene, CDR1 is SGDLS and CDR2 is YYNGEE. At the junction V is shortened by 3 bases and J by 4 bases; bases outside the gene matches: 4. The CDR3 contains 13 residues, cysteine and phenylalanine counted. The entry retains the CDR3 DNA only, 39 bases that are in frame from base 1. Results and caveats for the whole study, not just this receptor: Expanding Tregs with activated donor B cells appeared to identify the most biologically relevant and donor-specific TCRbeta repertoire. The study was limited by small patient numbers, and the findings need validation in larger populations and under other immunosuppression protocols. In tolerant patients, donor-specific Tregs expanded more than Tregs overall, which suggests antigen-driven rather than nonspecific expansion. Biological reproducibility was not directly assessed, although technical replication error appeared to be minimal. For some patients the PCR primers changed over time, which made it impossible to compare the samples from those patients at the nucleotide level.

Related donors were used in the transplants with nonmyeloablative bone marrow transplantation, and mixed chimerism was transient in the human trials. Thawed PBMCs were FACS-sorted into unstimulated Tregs (CD4+CD25+CD127-), CD4+ non-Tregs (CD4+CD25-), CD4 cells and CD8 cells. Patients were 4 combined kidney and bone marrow transplant recipients from the ITN036ST trial, and only these trial subjects had samples available. Healthy control blood was separated into PBMCs by Ficoll density gradient and cryopreserved, and patient PBMCs were collected both before and after transplant. The material sequenced was CD8+ T cells from blood (PBMCs), taken 24 months after the transplant. The chain is assembled from TRBV9 and TRBJ2-7, with 7 central nucleotides matching TRBD1. This TCR derives from a human patient who received a combined kidney and bone marrow transplant. After a transplant, the donor of the graft may account for some T cells. At the DNA level, the sequence is TGTGCCAGCAGCGCCGGGACAGAATACGAGCAGTACTTC. This encodes CASSAGTEYEQYF.